The 15 T cell receptor beta chains given below trace back to one sample, sequenced in a study of CD8 T cells in Susac syndrome (dated by TCRdb to between 2019 and 2020). Library construction relied on the immunoSEQ multiplex PCR assay. RNA was extracted using the RNeasy kit, and about 0.45 to 1 ug of the RNA was reverse transcribed with random hexamers. The public reads were reprocessed in TCRdb via fastp at Q25 and MiXCR, keeping in-frame beta chains. CDR3 protein duplicates are merged, each entry listing the most common genes and DNA. The table for this sample lists under 200,000 distinct CDR3 sequences; 95% to 97% of them were counted only once. The ten top clones hold around 0.13% of the sample. The sequenced sample was CD4+ T cells from PBMCs. The receptor set was obtained from a human donor with Susac syndrome.

The gene calls are TRBV28 and TRBJ2-7; 13 nucleotides line up with TRBD2. The CDR3 loop spans 16 amino acids. CDR1 is MDHEN, CDR2 SYDVKM, per germline. V dropped 5 bases and J dropped 3; count of bases not matched to a gene: 7. As DNA, the CDR3 is TGTGCCAGCAGTCCGATGGGACTAGCGGGAAACTACGAGCAGTACTTC. Protein: CASSPMGLAGNYEQYF.

The J gene is TRBJ2-7, the V gene TRBV7-2; TRBD1 might be the D (7 bases). The CDR3 extends over 16 amino acids. Germline V gene lookup returns CDR1 SGHTA and CDR2 FQGNSA. Trimming pared 0 bases from V and 4 bases from J, leaving 16 bases between. The CDR3 sequence: CASSLADPQGGYEQYF. The CDR3 bases are TGTGCCAGCAGCTTAGCGGACCCCCAGGGGGGTTACGAGCAGTACTTC. Full variable domain (missing parts from reference TRBV7-2 and TRBJ2-7): GAGVSQSPSNKVTEKGKDVELRCDPISGHTALYWYRQSLGQGLEFLIYFQGNSAPDKSGLPSDRFSAERTGGSVSTLTIQRTQQEDSAVYLCASSLADPQGGYEQYFGPGTRLTVT.

The chain couples TRBV4-3 to TRBJ1-5; TRBD1 matches 7 bases. This CDR3 contains 14 residues. Looked up from germline, CDR1 is LGHNA and CDR2 is YSLEER. V lost 6 bases to trimming and J lost 4 bases; unmatched junction nucleotides: 6. The CDR3 nucleotides read TGCGCCAGCAGTAGGGGGCGGACGAATCAGCCCCAGCATTTT. As protein: CASSRGRTNQPQHF.

V usage is TRBV3-1 and J usage is TRBJ2-1; 10 positions match TRBD2. V was clipped by 2 bases and J by 4 bases; unmatched bases: 8. In germline, CDR1 is LGHDT, CDR2 YNNKEL (reference sequence). The CDR3 runs to 17 residues. The CDR3 reads CASSQSLAGDLYNEQFF. CDR3 coding DNA: TGTGCCAGCAGCCAATCTCTAGCGGGGGACCTTTACAATGAGCAGTTCTTC.

The chain combines TRBV4-2 with TRBJ2-1; 8 bases are a match to TRBD2. Germline CDR1 is LGHNA and CDR2 is YNFKEQ. The CDR3 is 16 amino acids. Trimming took 1 base from V and 4 from J; bases not matched to a gene: 6. CDR3 coding DNA: TGTGCCAGCAGCCAAGGAGTCGGGACTAGATACAATGAGCAGTTCTTC. It specifies CASSQGVGTRYNEQFF.

The rearrangement joins TRBV29-1 to TRBJ2-3, with 10 bases lining up with TRBD2. The CDR3 contains 15 residues. Germline lookup yields CDR1 SQVTM and CDR2 ANQGSEA. Losses at the gene ends were 4 bases for V and 4 bases for J; bases not matched to a gene: 8. CDR3: CSVGESGRGADTQYF. The CDR3 region has the DNA TGCAGCGTTGGCGAGAGCGGGAGGGGCGCAGATACGCAGTATTTT.

This chain connects TRBV20-1 to TRBJ2-3; D ambiguous. Germline-derived CDR1 and CDR2 are DFQATT and SNEGSKA (reference sequence). The CDR3 is made up of 14 amino acids. Written as DNA, the CDR3 is TGCGGTAGCCTCGAGCTTTCGAAGTTCGATACGCAGTATTTT. Its protein is CGSLELSKFDTQYF.

This chain uses TRBV29-1 with TRBJ2-7, with D perhaps TRBD2 (6 bases). The CDR3 has 18 amino acids. The germline V gene encodes CDR1 SQVTM and CDR2 ANQGSEA. V lost 3 bases to trimming and J lost 6 bases, with 30 bases between them. CDR3 amino acids: CSVEPRASTGLWGGEQYV. In DNA, the CDR3 is TGCAGCGTTGAGCCTAGGGCCTCCACAGGACTTTGGGGAGGCGAGCAGTACGTC.

V usage is TRBV7-2 and J usage is TRBJ2-5; the D call may be TRBD1 or TRBD2 (6 bases each). Germline loops: CDR1 SGHTA, CDR2 FQGNSA. V dropped 1 base and J dropped 3 bases, with 15 bases sitting between them. CDR3 size: 16 residues. The CDR3 loop reads CASSLVGAGPKETQYF. CDR3 DNA sequence: TGTGCCAGCAGCTTAGTGGGGGCGGGACCCAAAGAGACCCAGTACTTC.

This rearrangement joins TRBV30 to TRBJ1-1, with D uncertain. Trimming left V 0 bases short and J 5 bases short, with 16 bases between. The germline CDR1 and CDR2 sequences are GTSNPN and SVGIG (reference sequence). This CDR3 spans 15 amino acids. In DNA form, the CDR3 reads TGTGCCTGGAGTGTACGTGAGCGCCGTGGAACTGAAGCTTTCTTT. Amino acids: CAWSVRERRGTEAFF.

This clonotype occurred once. The chain employs TRBV5-1 and TRBJ2-6; no definite D call. This CDR3 comprises 17 residues. CDR1 and CDR2 from the germline V gene are SGHRS and YFSETQ. The V end was cut by 5 bases, the J end by 0 bases, with 15 bases between. CDR3 region: CASSSLPDHSGANVLTF. The CDR3 region has the DNA TGCGCCAGCAGTAGCCTACCCGACCACTCTGGGGCCAACGTCCTGACTTTC.

The rearrangement links TRBV15 to TRBJ1-1; D perhaps matches TRBD1 (6 bases). V gave up 4 bases and J gave up 7 bases, with 16 bases separating them. The CDR3 is 14 amino acids. Per the germline V gene, CDR1 is LNHNV and CDR2 is YYDKDF (reference sequence). DNA of the CDR3: TGTGCCACCAGCAAAAAAACCGGGACACATGAAGCTTTCTTT. The encoded protein is CATSKKTGTHEAFF.

The J gene is TRBJ2-7, the V gene TRBV30, with a tentative D call TRBD1 (6 bases). This CDR3 contains 14 residues. V was cut by 0 bases and J by 1 base, with 10 bases left in between. Germline loops: CDR1 GTSNPN, CDR2 SVGIG (reference sequence). The CDR3 coding sequence is TGTGCCTGGAGTGTACAGGGTTCTTCCTACGAGCAGTACTTC. Protein sequence: CAWSVQGSSYEQYF.

V is TRBV20-1 and J is TRBJ1-2; D uncertain. The CDR3 sequence is 13 residues long. CDR1 DFQATT and CDR2 SNEGSKA come from the germline V gene (reference sequence). Trimming pared 3 bases from V and 4 bases from J, leaving 12 bases between. The CDR3 DNA reads as TGCAGTGCTAGCCTTGACCCCGGCTATGGCTACACCTTC. This codes for CSASLDPGYGYTF.

V usage is TRBV7-2 and J usage is TRBJ1-5, with TRBD1 as a possible D gene (5 bases). There are 15 residues in the CDR3. Germline CDR1 is SGHTA and CDR2 is FQGNSA. V was trimmed by 5 bases and J by 5 bases, leaving 16 bases between them. CDR3 DNA sequence: TGTGCCAGCAGCCAAATCCCGGGGCCTTATCAGCCCCAGCATTTT. This sequence encodes CASSQIPGPYQPQHF.